The next 26 T cell receptor beta chains were all read from a single sample in a study of T cells in Graves' hyperthyroidism and ophthalmopathy (dated by TCRdb to about 2019). Library construction relied on multiplex PCR. The instrument was an Illumina HiSeq 2000. TCR beta CDR3 regions were amplified from RNA transcripts. The TCR CDR3 was subjected to a first round of RT-PCR using the HTBI primer set and the Qiagen OneStep RT-PCR kit. In TCRdb, the public reads were trimmed at Q25 with fastp and aligned with MiXCR, with productive beta chains retained. CDR3 protein sequences are deduplicated, and each keeps its most common genes and DNA. A total of about 610,000 distinct CDR3 sequences appear in this sample, approximately 15% of them only once. Under 3.5% of the sample rests with the top ten. The specimen sequenced was blood. The receptors were gathered from a middle-aged woman with Graves' ophthalmopathy.

This clonotype was seen ten or more times. V is TRBV12-3 or TRBV12-4 and J is TRBJ2-3; D is tentatively TRBD1 or TRBD2 (5 bases each). V gave up 7 bases and J gave up 0 bases, with 11 bases separating them. The CDR3 is made up of 14 amino acids. The DNA for the CDR3 is TGTGCCAGCACTCTGGGGGAGAGCACAGATACGCAGTATTTT. It yields the protein CASTLGESTDTQYF.

V is TRBV12-3 or TRBV12-4 and J is TRBJ2-1, with D perhaps TRBD1 (5 bases). The length of the CDR3 is 14 residues. The ends were cut back, 10 bases at V and 8 bases at J, with 21 bases in the middle. The CDR3 spells CAIPMGPLRDEQFF. CDR3 DNA sequence: TGTGCCATCCCAATGGGGCCATTAAGGGATGAGCAGTTCTTC.

The CDR3 region has the DNA TGTGCCAGCAGCTTAGCCCCTAGGGGCCACACTGAAGCTTTCTTT. Its translation is CASSLAPRGHTEAFF. This sequence joins TRBV7-8 and TRBJ1-1; a weak D match, TRBD1 (5 bases). V was shortened by 0 bases and J by 3 bases, with 11 bases between the two germline ends. The CDR3 totals 15 residues. The germline CDR1 and CDR2 sequences are SGHVS and FQNEAQ. Combining the CDR3 with reference TRBV7-8 and TRBJ1-1 gives the whole variable domain GAGVSQSPRYKVAKRGQDVALRCDPISGHVSLFWYQQALGQGPEFLTYFQNEAQLDKSGLPSDRFFAERPEGSVSTLKIQRTQQEDSAVYLCASSLAPRGHTEAFFGQGTRLTVV.

This clonotype has more than one count but fewer than ten. Since a much larger clone is just one base distant, this may be a read error. The chain carries TRBV6-1 and TRBJ2-7; D is possibly TRBD2 (6 bases). The CDR3 length is 15 residues. CDR1 and CDR2 from the germline V gene are MNHNS and SASEGT. The chain's CDR3 is CASSERLGSWYEQCF. For the CDR3, the DNA is TGTGCCAGCAGTGAACGACTAGGCTCCTGGTACGAGCAGTGCTTC.

This sequence joins TRBV6-1 and TRBJ1-2; D gene uncertain. Germline V CDR1 and CDR2: MNHNS, SASEGT. CDR3 size: 14 residues. V lost 1 base and J lost 4, with 10 bases in between. The chain's CDR3 is CASSEGGLGYGYTF. In DNA, the CDR3 is TGTGCCAGCAGTGAAGGTGGGTTAGGCTATGGCTACACCTTC.

J is TRBJ1-2 and V is TRBV28; no definite D call. Germline V CDR1 and CDR2: MDHEN, SYDVKM. The CDR3 is made up of 15 amino acids. Trimming took 2 bases from V and 3 from J, leaving 13 bases between them. The CDR3 here is CASSLLLADYYGYTF. Here the CDR3 DNA reads TGTGCCAGCAGTTTACTATTGGCGGACTACTATGGCTACACCTTC.

The sample holds many counts of this clonotype. The V and J genes are TRBV5-1 and TRBJ1-1; D ambiguous. CDR1 is SGHRS and CDR2 is YFSETQ in the germline V gene. With 2 bases removed from V and 7 bases from J, the gap between germline ends came to 12 bases. The CDR3 runs to 13 residues. The CDR3 sequence is CASSFGLTNEAFF. Written as DNA, the CDR3 is TGCGCCAGCAGCTTCGGGCTTACCAATGAAGCTTTCTTT. Using reference TRBV5-1 and TRBJ1-1 for the parts outside the CDR3, the full variable domain is KAGVTQTPRYLIKTRGQQVTLSCSPISGHRSVSWYQQTPGQGLQFLFEYFSETQRNKGNFPGRFSGRQFSNSRSEMNVSTLELGDSALYLCASSFGLTNEAFFGQGTRLTVV.

The J gene is TRBJ2-2, the V gene TRBV11-2; unclear D gene. Germline lookup yields CDR1 SGHAT and CDR2 FQNNGV. V lost 7 bases and J lost 3, with 18 bases in between. The length of the CDR3 is 16 residues. CDR3 sequence reads: CASNLRVRGDTGELFF. In nucleotides, the CDR3 is TGTGCCAGCAATTTAAGGGTCCGTGGCGACACCGGGGAGCTGTTTTTT.

In nucleotides, the CDR3 is TGTGCCATCAGCCCCGGGACTAGCACGGAGACCCAGTACTTC. Its translation: CAISPGTSTETQYF. The rearrangement joins TRBV10-3 to TRBJ2-5, with 9 nucleotides matching TRBD2. Germline loops: CDR1 ENHRY, CDR2 SYGVKD. The CDR3 is made up of 14 amino acids. V shed 6 bases, J shed 5 bases, and the junction held 7 bases outside the gene matches.

This clonotype was seen repeatedly, ten times or more. The chain links TRBV5-1 to TRBJ2-1; D tentatively fits TRBD1 or TRBD2 (5 bases each). V lost 5 bases to trimming and J lost 6 bases, with 15 bases between them. Germline lookup yields CDR1 SGHRS and CDR2 YFSETQ. This CDR3 comprises 14 residues. CDR3 sequence (DNA): TGCGCCAGCAGTGGATCCTTTGGGGGCAATGAGCAGTTCTTC. This encodes CASSGSFGGNEQFF. The full variable domain, its missing parts supplied by reference TRBV5-1 and TRBJ2-1, is KAGVTQTPRYLIKTRGQQVTLSCSPISGHRSVSWYQQTPGQGLQFLFEYFSETQRNKGNFPGRFSGRQFSNSRSEMNVSTLELGDSALYLCASSGSFGGNEQFFGPGTRLTVL.

This clonotype was counted ten times or more. V is TRBV5-1 and J is TRBJ2-1, with a possible D match to TRBD2 (7 bases). This CDR3 has 16 amino acids. CDR1 and CDR2 (germline): SGHRS, YFSETQ. The V gene lost 4 bases and the J gene lost 8 bases, with 22 bases spanning the gap. CDR3 in DNA: TGCGCCAGCAGCCCACCTTCGGGGGGCCGCTGGGATGAGCAGTTCTTC. It is translated as CASSPPSGGRWDEQFF.

Many counts were recorded for this clonotype. The CDR3 loop is CASGYTGSQKSDTQYF. The CDR3 nucleotides are TGTGCCAGCGGATATACAGGGTCTCAAAAGTCAGATACGCAGTATTTT. This chain connects TRBV28 to TRBJ2-3, with D perhaps matching TRBD1 (6 bases). The CDR3 runs 16 residues. The V end was cut by 8 bases, the J end by 4 bases, with 22 bases between. The germline V gene has CDR1 MDHEN and CDR2 SYDVKM.

The table lists this clonotype with many counts. The gene calls are TRBV7-9 and TRBJ2-1; D remains unclear. The CDR3 consists of 13 residues. Germline CDR1 reads SEHNR; CDR2 reads FQNEAQ (reference sequence). Trimming left V 3 bases short and J 4 bases short, with 7 bases between. The CDR3 nucleotides are TGTGCCAGCAGCTTCGACCATTACAATGAGCAGTTCTTC. It is translated as CASSFDHYNEQFF.

This clonotype was observed a few times. V gene TRBV7-9 combines with J gene TRBJ2-7; D gene uncertain. The CDR3 has 13 amino acids. The V gene lost 4 bases and the J gene lost 7 bases, with 14 bases spanning the gap. Germline V lookup: CDR1 SEHNR, CDR2 FQNEAQ (reference sequence). The CDR3: CASSSYTLGEQYF. The CDR3 coding sequence is TGTGCCAGCAGCTCATACACTCTGGGGGAGCAGTACTTC.

This clonotype was recorded at least ten times. This sequence joins TRBV2 and TRBJ1-5; D uncertain. The CDR3 is 13 amino acids. Germline values: CDR1 SNHLY, CDR2 FYNNEI. Trimming left V 4 bases short and J 3 bases short, with 7 bases between. The DNA of the CDR3 is TGTGCCAGCAGTGCAGGTTTCAATCAGCCCCAGCATTTT. This translates into CASSAGFNQPQHF.

This clonotype occurred a few times. This sequence joins TRBV6-1 and TRBJ1-2; maybe TRBD1 (5 bases). Per the germline V gene, CDR1 is MNHNS and CDR2 is SASEGT. This CDR3 is 14 amino acids long. With 1 base removed from V and 11 bases from J, the gap between germline ends came to 17 bases. CDR3 nucleotides: TGTGCCAGCAGTGAAGGCACACTATCTTGGGGGTACACCTTC. Translation gives CASSEGTLSWGYTF.

This clonotype showed up just a few times. V and J are TRBV27 and TRBJ1-6; possibly TRBD1 for D (5 bases). Germline V gene lookup returns CDR1 MNHEY and CDR2 SMNVEV (reference sequence). V lost 5 bases to trimming and J lost 6 bases, with 11 bases between them. This CDR3 spans 14 amino acids. The chain's CDR3 is CASSPRGRNSPLHF. The CDR3 DNA sequence: TGTGCCAGCAGTCCCCGGGGCCGTAATTCACCCCTCCACTTT.

This clonotype was counted at least ten times. The J gene is TRBJ2-2, the V gene TRBV7-3; TRBD1 might be the D (5 bases). CDR3 length: 16 residues. The germline gives CDR1 SGHTA, CDR2 FQGTGA. Trimming cost V 5 bases and J 3 bases, with 16 bases left between them. CDR3 coding DNA: TGTGCCAGCAGCGCCCAACAGGCGCCCGACACCGGGGAGCTGTTTTTT. Residues: CASSAQQAPDTGELFF.

This clonotype was observed a handful of times. The chain is built from TRBV28 and TRBJ2-7; 8 positions match TRBD1. Germline V gene lookup returns CDR1 MDHEN and CDR2 SYDVKM. The junction had 13 bases not matched to a gene; V was cut back by 5 bases and J by 4 bases. The CDR3 has 16 residues. CDR3 amino acids: CASSPRTGRGSYEQYF. The CDR3 nucleotides are TGTGCCAGCAGTCCCAGGACAGGGAGAGGCTCTTACGAGCAGTACTTC.

Ten or more counts support this clonotype. The chain is built from TRBV20-1 and TRBJ1-4; 7 bases line up with TRBD1. After removal of 2 bases from V and 5 bases from J, the junction contained 8 bases not matched to a gene. CDR1 and CDR2 from the germline V gene are DFQATT and SNEGSKA (reference sequence). CDR3 size: 15 residues. CDR3 sequence: CSARLGGTANEKLFF. CDR3 in DNA: TGCAGTGCTAGATTGGGCGGGACAGCAAATGAAAAACTGTTTTTT.

This clonotype was picked up a small number of times. The rearrangement links TRBV27 to TRBJ2-3; a possible D gene is TRBD2 (5 bases). Trimming shortened V by 5 bases and J by 2 bases, and 14 bases separated the two germline ends. This CDR3 spans 15 amino acids. Germline lookup yields CDR1 MNHEY and CDR2 SMNVEV (reference sequence). CDR3 in DNA: TGTGCCAGCAGTCCCTCCGGGATCATCACAGATACGCAGTATTTT. Its protein product is CASSPSGIITDTQYF.

The gene calls are TRBV7-9 and TRBJ2-7; no clear D gene. Trimming took off 6 bases at V and 3 bases at J, with 21 bases between the two ends. The length of the CDR3 is 16 residues. Germline assignment: CDR1 SEHNR and CDR2 FQNEAQ (reference sequence). In DNA, the CDR3 is TGTGCCAGCAGACCCCGGTGGGGTTGCCCCATCTACGAGCAGTACTTC. Its translation: CASRPRWGCPIYEQYF.

This rearrangement joins TRBV11-3 to TRBJ2-2; tentatively, D is TRBD2 (6 bases). This CDR3 is 16 amino acids long. Germline V CDR1 and CDR2: SGHNT, YENEEA. The V end was cut by 4 bases, the J end by 5 bases, with 17 bases between. CDR3 DNA sequence: TGTGCCAGCAGCTCGCCGGTCGGGGGAAGGACCGGGGAGCTGTTTTTT. Encoded protein: CASSSPVGGRTGELFF.

This clonotype was counted at least ten times. This chain links TRBV29-1 with TRBJ2-1, with a tentative D call TRBD1 (6 bases). Germline V gives CDR1 SQVTM, CDR2 ANQGSEA. V lost 5 bases and J lost 3, with 14 bases in between. CDR3 length: 14 amino acids. As DNA, the CDR3 is TGCAGCGTTCGACACCGGACAGACTACAATGAGCAGTTCTTC. It codes for CSVRHRTDYNEQFF.

This clonotype was seen repeatedly, ten times or more. The chain couples TRBV27 to TRBJ1-5; TRBD1 might be the D (5 bases). Germline assignment: CDR1 MNHEY and CDR2 SMNVEV (reference sequence). The CDR3 loop spans 20 amino acids. Trimming pared 3 bases from V and 2 bases from J, leaving 26 bases between. In DNA, the CDR3 is TGTGCCAGCAGTTTGTCGCAGCAGGGTAGGACTAGGAGGGGCAATCAGCCCCAGCATTTT. Protein sequence: CASSLSQQGRTRRGNQPQHF.

In this sample, this clonotype turned up a few times. In nucleotides, the CDR3 is TGCAGTGCTAGATCGTCCGGGACAGGGACTTACGAGCAGTACTTC. This translates into CSARSSGTGTYEQYF. The chain carries TRBV20-1 and TRBJ2-7; 9 nucleotides match TRBD1. After removal of 2 bases from V and 4 bases from J, the junction contained 9 bases not matched to a gene. The germline V gene has CDR1 DFQATT and CDR2 SNEGSKA (reference sequence). This CDR3 has 15 residues.